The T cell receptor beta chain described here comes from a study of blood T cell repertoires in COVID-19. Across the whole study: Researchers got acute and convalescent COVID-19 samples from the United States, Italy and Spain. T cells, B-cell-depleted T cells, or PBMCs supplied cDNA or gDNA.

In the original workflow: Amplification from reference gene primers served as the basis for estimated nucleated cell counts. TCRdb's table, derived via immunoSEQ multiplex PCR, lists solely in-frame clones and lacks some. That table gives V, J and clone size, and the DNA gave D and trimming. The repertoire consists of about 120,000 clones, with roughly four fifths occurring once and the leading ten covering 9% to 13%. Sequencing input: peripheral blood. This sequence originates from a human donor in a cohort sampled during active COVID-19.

CDR3 in DNA: TGTGCCAGTAGTATCCCGGGACTGCGGACCCAGTACTTC. Encoded protein: CASSIPGLRTQYF. This sequence joins TRBV19 and TRBJ2-5, with TRBD2 as a possible D gene (6 bases). The V end was cut by 3 bases, the J end by 7 bases, with 12 bases between. This CDR3 has 13 amino acids. CDR1 is LNHDA and CDR2 is SQIVND in the germline V gene (reference sequence).